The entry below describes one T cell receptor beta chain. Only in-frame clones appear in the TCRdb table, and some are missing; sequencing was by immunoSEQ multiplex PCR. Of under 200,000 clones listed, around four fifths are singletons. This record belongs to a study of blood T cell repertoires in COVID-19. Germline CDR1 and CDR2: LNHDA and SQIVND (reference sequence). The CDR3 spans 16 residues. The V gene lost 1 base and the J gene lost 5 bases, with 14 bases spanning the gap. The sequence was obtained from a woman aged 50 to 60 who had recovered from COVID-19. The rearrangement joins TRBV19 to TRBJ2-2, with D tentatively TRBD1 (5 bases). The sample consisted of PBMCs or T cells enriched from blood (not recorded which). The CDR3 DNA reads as TGTGCCAGTAGTATAGGGGCAGGGTCAGAAACCGGGGAGCTGTTTTTT. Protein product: CASSIGAGSETGELFF.